Each of the 32 T cell receptor beta chains below was sequenced from the same sample in a study of blood T cell repertoires in COVID-19 (dated by TCRdb to between 2020 and 2021). Libraries were prepared through the immunoSEQ multiplex PCR assay. TCRdb's version of the immuneACCESS table is confined to in-frame rearrangements and falls short of the full clone set. An unresolved V gene accounts for under half of the shortfall where checked; the remainder is of unknown origin. The sample includes a few hundred thousand clones, with approximately 80% observed a single time. The ten most abundant clones make up around 9% of the sample. Material for sequencing was PBMCs or T cells enriched from blood (not recorded which). The receptors here all came from a man aged 35-49 years who had recovered from COVID-19.

The chain combines TRBV10-3 with TRBJ2-5; D possibly corresponds to TRBD2 (6 bases). Trimming cost V 5 bases and J 5 bases, with 15 bases left between them. This CDR3 comprises 14 residues. Germline V gene data show CDR1 as ENHRY and CDR2 as SYGVKD. For the CDR3, the DNA is TGTGCCATCAGTAGACTAGGAGGTCGGGAGACCCAGTACTTC. Residues: CAISRLGGRETQYF.

The V gene is TRBV2, the J gene TRBJ1-5; TRBD1 matches at 8 bases. The V gene end was trimmed by 7 bases and the J gene end by 4 bases; junction bases not matched to a gene: 9. The CDR3 totals 15 residues. Germline CDR1 and CDR2: SNHLY and FYNNEI. The CDR3 reads CASTPRTGRNQPQHF. Written as DNA, the CDR3 is TGTGCCAGCACCCCGCGGACAGGGCGTAATCAGCCCCAGCATTTT.

This sequence joins TRBV21-1 and TRBJ1-2; TRBD1, the D gene given by the table, was not confirmed from the DNA. TRBV21-1 is classified as a pseudogene. This CDR3 has 18 amino acids. CDR3 coding DNA: TGTGCCAGCAGCAAAGGGGAGAAGACAGGGGTGAACGACTATGGCTACACCTTC. Protein: CASSKGEKTGVNDYGYTF.

The V gene is TRBV12-5, the J gene TRBJ1-2; 7 bases are shared with TRBD1. CDR3 length: 15 amino acids. Germline CDR1 LGHNT, CDR2 FRNRAP. J gave up 0 bases and V 4 bases, and 5 bases lay outside the gene matches. The CDR3 here is CASGWDRRSNYGYTF. The CDR3 nucleotides read TGTGCTAGTGGTTGGGACAGACGTTCTAACTATGGCTACACCTTC.

The rearrangement uses TRBV7-2 and TRBJ2-7; 8 bases map to TRBD2. The CDR3 length is 16 residues. The germline V gene has CDR1 SGHTA and CDR2 FQGNSA. Trimming took 5 bases from V and 4 from J; bases not matched to a gene: 13. CDR3 protein: CASSTPPSGSRYEQYF. The CDR3 DNA is TGTGCCAGCAGCACCCCTCCAAGCGGGAGTCGGTACGAGCAGTACTTC.

This sequence joins TRBV6-5 and TRBJ2-7; TRBD1 is a possible D gene (6 bases). In germline, CDR1 is MNHEY, CDR2 SVGAGI. Trimming pared 6 bases from V and 4 bases from J, leaving 7 bases between. This CDR3 has 11 residues. The CDR3 region has the DNA TGTGCCAGCAGCAGGGGTTACGAGCAGTACTTC. It specifies CASSRGYEQYF.

This rearrangement joins TRBV2 to TRBJ2-5; 8 bases fit TRBD1. The germline CDR1 and CDR2 sequences are SNHLY and FYNNEI. With 7 bases clipped from V and 5 bases from J, the junction kept 12 bases outside the gene matches. The CDR3 runs 15 residues. The CDR3 bases are TGTGCCAGCAAGCGGACGGACAGGGTATGGGAGACCCAGTACTTC. Its protein is CASKRTDRVWETQYF.

This chain connects TRBV12-3 or TRBV12-4 to TRBJ2-7, with TRBD1 matching over 9 bases. This CDR3 is 12 amino acids long. Trimming took 8 bases from V and 6 from J; bases not matched to a gene: 5. Here the CDR3 reads CASRDRVGEQYF. CDR3 DNA: TGTGCCAGCCGGGACAGGGTGGGCGAGCAGTACTTC.

The chain couples TRBV18 to TRBJ2-7; 7 bases align to TRBD1. Trimming took 3 bases from V and 2 from J; bases not matched to a gene: 7. The CDR3 spans 15 residues. Germline CDR1 KGHSH, CDR2 LQKENI. The CDR3 sequence: CASSPPTGSPYEQYF. The CDR3 nucleotides are TGTGCCAGCTCACCTCCGACAGGGTCACCCTACGAGCAGTACTTC.

The rearrangement joins TRBV19 to TRBJ1-2, with D possibly matching TRBD1 (6 bases). Germline CDR1 LNHDA, CDR2 SQIVND (reference sequence). This CDR3 contains 15 residues. Trimming stripped 10 bases from V and 4 bases from J, with 22 bases between. In DNA form, the CDR3 reads TGTGCCACCGGCCTCGGGGGGCGCTGGGCCTATGGCTACACCTTC. The encoded protein is CATGLGGRWAYGYTF.

The rearrangement links TRBV5-1 to TRBJ1-2; possible D gene TRBD1, 5 bases. The CDR3 is 16 residues long. Germline V gene data show CDR1 as SGHRS and CDR2 as YFSETQ. The V and J ends lost 0 bases and 5 bases respectively, with 17 bases between them. The CDR3 is CASSLGSGGSGYGYTF. CDR3 DNA sequence: TGCGCCAGCAGCTTGGGCTCCGGGGGGTCAGGTTATGGCTACACCTTC.

V gene TRBV3-1 (or the pseudogene TRBV3-2) combines with J gene TRBJ2-1; 13 nucleotides match TRBD2. The germline V gene has CDR1 LGHDT and CDR2 YNNKEL (reference sequence). The CDR3 is 13 residues long. The ends lost 3 bases at V and 13 bases at J; junction bases unmatched: 3. The CDR3 nucleotides read TGTGCCAGCAGCCAGGGGACTAGCGGGGACCAGTTCTTC. Translated: CASSQGTSGDQFF.

J is TRBJ1-6 and V is TRBV3-1 (or the pseudogene TRBV3-2); no firm D call. CDR3 length equals 14 residues. Trimming removed 3 bases from V and 0 bases from J, with 3 bases in between. CDR1 and CDR2 from the germline V gene are LGHDT and YNNKEL (reference sequence). The CDR3 sequence: CASSHLSYNSPLHF. The CDR3 DNA sequence: TGTGCCAGCAGCCACCTCTCCTATAATTCACCCCTCCACTTT.

In its sample, this clone was seen a few times. The genes are TRBV5-4 and TRBJ2-5; a weak D match, TRBD2 (7 bases). Germline values: CDR1 SGHNT, CDR2 YYREEE (reference sequence). The CDR3 totals 15 residues. V shed 2 bases and J shed 5 bases, with 16 bases lying between them. CDR3 bases: TGTGCCAGCAGCTTATCGGGGGGCCCGCCGGAGACCCAGTACTTC. It encodes CASSLSGGPPETQYF.

This rearrangement joins TRBV4-2 to TRBJ1-1; D perhaps matches TRBD1 (6 bases). V lost 0 bases, J lost 5 bases, and 13 bases lay in between. Germline CDR1 reads LGHNA; CDR2 reads YNFKEQ. The CDR3 is made up of 15 amino acids. The CDR3 DNA is TGTGCCAGCAGCCAAGACAGGGGCCCGGGGACTGAAGCTTTCTTT. Amino acids: CASSQDRGPGTEAFF.

The chain employs TRBV19 and TRBJ2-4, with D possibly TRBD1 on 6 matching bases. The V gene's germline CDR1 is LNHDA and CDR2 SQIVND (reference sequence). The CDR3 is 15 residues long. Trimming took off 7 bases at V and 0 bases at J, with 13 bases between the two ends. In DNA form, the CDR3 reads TGTGCCAGTACCCCGGGACACATAGCCAAAAACATTCAGTACTTC. It specifies CASTPGHIAKNIQYF.

The chain joins TRBV18 to TRBJ2-3, with D possibly matching TRBD2 (6 bases). CDR3 length: 14 amino acids. The ends were cut back, 3 bases at V and 4 bases at J, with 11 bases in the middle. Germline V gene sequence: CDR1 KGHSH, CDR2 LQKENI. As DNA, the CDR3 is TGTGCCAGCTCACCTGTCGCGGGGTCAGATACGCAGTATTTT. Amino acids: CASSPVAGSDTQYF. The complete variable domain, with remaining parts taken from reference TRBV18 and TRBJ2-3, reads NAGVMQNPRHLVRRRGQEARLRCSPMKGHSHVYWYRQLPEEGLKFMVYLQKENIIDESGMPKERFSAEFPKEGPSILRIQQVVRGDSAAYFCASSPVAGSDTQYFGPGTRLTVL.

The V and J genes are TRBV5-6 and TRBJ1-3, with 9 bases matching TRBD1. The germline CDR1 and CDR2 sequences are SGHDT and YYEEEE. The V segment lost 1 base and the J segment 4 bases; nucleotides outside the gene matches: 6. CDR3 length: 16 residues. CDR3 nucleotides: TGTGCCAGCAGCTTGTTTGGGACAGGGTACGGAAACACCATATATTTT. Translating it yields CASSLFGTGYGNTIYF.

CDR3 bases: TGTGCCAGCACCGAGGGGGCAGGGAATCAGCCCCAGCATTTT. Translation gives CASTEGAGNQPQHF. This chain connects TRBV6-5 to TRBJ1-5, with 7 bases identical to TRBD1. The germline gives CDR1 MNHEY, CDR2 SVGAGI. J was trimmed by 4 bases and V by 7 bases; bases with no gene match: 7. This CDR3 comprises 14 residues.

This clone was recorded a few times. This chain links TRBV7-9 with TRBJ2-2; possible D gene TRBD2, 6 bases. Trimming took off 3 bases at V and 4 bases at J, with 18 bases between the two ends. This CDR3 contains 17 residues. Germline assignment: CDR1 SEHNR and CDR2 FQNEAQ (reference sequence). The CDR3 sequence is CASSFPLGGAATGELFF. As DNA, the CDR3 is TGTGCCAGCAGCTTCCCCCTCGGAGGGGCTGCCACCGGGGAGCTGTTTTTT.

The V call is TRBV3-1 (or the pseudogene TRBV3-2), the J call TRBJ1-3; perhaps TRBD1 as D (6 bases). Germline-derived CDR1 and CDR2 are LGHDT and YNNKEL (reference sequence). The germline V and J ends were trimmed by 6 bases and 2 bases, with 11 bases remaining between them. The CDR3 covers 14 residues. In DNA, the CDR3 is TGTGCCAGCAGTTTCGGACAGCCTGGAAACACCATATATTTT. This sequence encodes CASSFGQPGNTIYF.

The genes are TRBV3-1 (or the pseudogene TRBV3-2) and TRBJ1-3, with no clear D. Germline V gives CDR1 LGHDT, CDR2 YNNKEL (reference sequence). Trimming shortened V by 8 bases and J by 6 bases, and 14 bases separated the two germline ends. CDR3 size: 13 residues. The CDR3 loop is CASEQKPLNTIYF. CDR3 in DNA: TGTGCCAGCGAACAAAAACCCTTAAACACCATATATTTT.

Regarding this clone: Other DNA sequences in this sample translate to the same CDR3. This chain uses TRBV7-9 with TRBJ1-1; no reliable D call. The CDR3 runs to 13 residues. CDR1 and CDR2 (germline): SEHNR, FQNEAQ (reference sequence). V lost 1 base to trimming and J lost 5 bases, with 8 bases between them. The CDR3 loop reads CASSLEGGTEAFF. The CDR3 DNA follows: TGTGCCAGCAGCTTAGAGGGAGGAACTGAAGCTTTCTTT. Supplemented by reference TRBV7-9 and TRBJ1-1, the full variable domain reads DTGVSQNPRHKITKRGQNVTFRCDPISEHNRLYWYRQTLGQGPEFLTYFQNEAQLEKSRLLSDRFSAERPKGSFSTLEIQRTEQGDSAMYLCASSLEGGTEAFFGQGTRLTVV.

This sequence joins TRBV19 and TRBJ2-4; TRBD1 might be the D (6 bases). This CDR3 region has 15 residues. V was shortened by 4 bases and J by 3 bases, with 13 bases between the two germline ends. Germline loops: CDR1 LNHDA, CDR2 SQIVND (reference sequence). The CDR3 here is CASSNPQGFKNIQYF. The CDR3 DNA reads TGTGCCAGTAGTAACCCACAGGGTTTCAAAAACATTCAGTACTTC.

The rearrangement joins TRBV19 to TRBJ2-2; 7 positions agree with TRBD2. This CDR3 is built from 14 residues. Germline loops: CDR1 LNHDA, CDR2 SQIVND (reference sequence). V was clipped by 7 bases and J by 2 bases; unmatched bases: 4. The CDR3 reads CASTRDYNTGELFF. The DNA of the CDR3 is TGTGCCAGTACCCGGGACTATAACACCGGGGAGCTGTTTTTT.

The chain carries TRBV19 and TRBJ1-2; the D gene is possibly TRBD1 (6 bases). Germline values: CDR1 LNHDA, CDR2 SQIVND (reference sequence). The CDR3 runs 13 residues. V was clipped by 5 bases and J by 2 bases, with 9 bases between them. The DNA for the CDR3 is TGTGCCAGTAGTTCACAGGGCAACTATGGCTACACCTTC. It is translated as CASSSQGNYGYTF.

About this clone itself: Other DNA sequences from this sample encode an identical CDR3 as well. This chain uses TRBV11-2 with TRBJ1-2, with 9 bases that match TRBD1. Germline V gene lookup returns CDR1 SGHAT and CDR2 FQNNGV. The CDR3 has 14 residues. Trimming removed 5 bases from V and 2 bases from J; junction bases left unmatched: 3. CDR3: CASSHGTGNYGYTF. CDR3 DNA: TGTGCCAGCAGCCACGGGACAGGGAACTATGGCTACACCTTC.

The chain has TRBV4-1 and TRBJ2-7, with 8 bases aligning to TRBD2. The trim removed 4 bases at V and 6 bases at J, leaving 14 bases unmatched. The CDR3 has 16 residues. In germline, CDR1 is MGHRA, CDR2 YSYEKL. This chain's CDR3 is CASSPWGGAGGLEQYF. The CDR3 DNA follows: TGCGCCAGCAGCCCTTGGGGTGGGGCGGGGGGACTCGAGCAGTACTTC.

This chain uses TRBV3-1 (or the pseudogene TRBV3-2) with TRBJ1-1; a possible D gene is TRBD1 (6 bases). In germline, CDR1 is LGHDT, CDR2 YNNKEL (reference sequence). The V and J ends lost 0 bases and 6 bases respectively, with 14 bases between them. This CDR3 contains 15 residues. CDR3 residues: CASSQEGQGSPEAFF. The CDR3 DNA follows: TGTGCCAGCAGCCAAGAGGGGCAGGGGTCCCCTGAAGCTTTCTTT.

This rearrangement joins TRBV27 to TRBJ1-2; D perhaps matches TRBD1 (5 bases). The V gene's germline CDR1 is MNHEY and CDR2 SMNVEV (reference sequence). V was pared by 7 bases and J by 4 bases, with 13 bases between. The CDR3 has 13 residues. As DNA, the CDR3 is TGTGCCAGCAAAAGGACGGGACTCTATGGCTACACCTTC. This encodes CASKRTGLYGYTF.

The rearrangement joins TRBV4-1 to TRBJ2-2; 11 bases fit TRBD2. This CDR3 comprises 18 residues. V gave up 3 bases and J gave up 2 bases; unmatched junction bases: 8. CDR1 is MGHRA, CDR2 YSYEKL, per germline. The CDR3 bases are TGCGCCAGCAGCCACCCTCTAGCGGGAGGCGGTAACACCGGGGAGCTGTTTTTT. This encodes CASSHPLAGGGNTGELFF.

The chain recombines TRBV6-5 with TRBJ1-2; possibly TRBD1 for D (6 bases). The germline gives CDR1 MNHEY, CDR2 SVGAGI. V was clipped by 7 bases and J by 4 bases, with 16 bases between them. The CDR3 has 14 amino acids. The CDR3 nucleotides are TGTGCCAGCAAACCCACAGGGTCGGGCTATGGCTACACCTTC. Residues: CASKPTGSGYGYTF.